This T cell receptor (beta chain) was retrieved from a study of blood T cell repertoires in COVID-19. TCRdb's table, derived via immunoSEQ multiplex PCR, lists solely in-frame clones and lacks some. The sample comprises about 300,000 clones, around 90% of which are singletons, and 1.3% rests with the top ten. Specimen: peripheral blood. This receptor was taken from a man between 65 and 85 years old with acute or convalescent COVID-19.

CDR3 sequence reads: CASSQPQGANTEAFF. CDR3 nucleotide sequence: TGTGCCAGCAGCCAACCACAGGGTGCGAACACTGAAGCTTTCTTT. This sequence joins TRBV5-4 and TRBJ1-1; D might be TRBD1 (6 bases). There are 15 residues in the CDR3. Trimming pared 4 bases from V and 1 base from J, leaving 14 bases between. Germline values: CDR1 SGHNT, CDR2 YYREEE (reference sequence).